This T cell receptor (beta chain) was recovered during a study of T cell responses to AZD1222 COVID-19 vaccine. Trimming took off 3 bases at V and 7 bases at J, with 7 bases between the two ends. CDR3 length equals 11 residues. Germline CDR1 SGHAT, CDR2 FQNNGV. Only in-frame clones appear in the TCRdb table, and some are missing; sequencing was by immunoSEQ multiplex PCR. The sample has 160,000 or so clones, 91% seen once. The starting material was peripheral blood, obtained on day 0 of AZD1222 vaccination. The genes are TRBV11-2 and TRBJ2-7; no firm D call. This sequence was found in an adult in good health. CDR3 region: CASSLMQEQYF. The CDR3 DNA reads as TGTGCCAGCAGCTTGATGCAAGAGCAGTACTTC.